This is a list of T cell receptor beta chains from one sample in a study of Graves' ophthalmopathy and Graves' hyperthyroidism. MiXCR, applied by TCRdb to the multiplex PCR reads, yields one record per CDR3 protein. The table has about half a million distinct CDR3 sequences, around 14% seen once; the top ten hold 9.8%. Material for sequencing was blood. Receptors were obtained from a woman aged 30 to 39 with Graves' ophthalmopathy. Each CDR3 is given with its conserved first and last residue. The order of the fields is clone size, V gene, CDR3 length, D gene, J gene, CDR3 DNA, CDR3 protein. D genes are given only for firm matches. Part of the rows lack a size; the others show once, few, many or a class for expanded clones.

>many|TRBV4-2|15|-|TRBJ1-3
TGTGCCAGCAGCCAAGATCTGGGGGCACGAAACACCATATATTTT
CASSQDLGARNTIYF
>many|TRBV5-1|15|TRBD1|TRBJ2-7
TGCGCCAGCAGCTTCCGGGACAGGAGTATCTACGAGCAGTACTTC
CASSFRDRSIYEQYF
>many|TRBV11-2|13|-|TRBJ1-2
TGTGCCAGCAGCTCGCAGGACATCAGCGGCTACACCTTC
CASSSQDISGYTF
>-|TRBV6-5|16|TRBD2|TRBJ2-3
TGTGCCAGCAGTTCAAGCGGGGGGTTGAGCACAGATACGCAGTATTTT
CASSSSGGLSTDTQYF
>many|TRBV7-3|13|-|TRBJ1-1
TGTGCCAGCAGCATGACAGGAGAGACTGAAGCTTTCTTT
CASSMTGETEAFF
>many|TRBV6-5|13|-|TRBJ1-5
TGTGCCACCCAATTCGACGGCTATCAGCCCCAGCATTTT
CATQFDGYQPQHF
>many|TRBV28|18|TRBD1|TRBJ2-2
TGTGCCAGCAGTTTATGGATAGTAGGGGGCAAGATAAGCGGGGAGCTGTTTTTT
CASSLWIVGGKISGELFF
>-|TRBV6-1|16|-|TRBJ1-1
TGTGCCAGCAGTGAAGCGCTTGGGGGCTTTAACACTGAAGCTTTCTTT
CASSEALGGFNTEAFF
>many|TRBV6-5|14|-|TRBJ2-7
TGTGCCAGCAGTTACTCTGGGGGAACCTACGAGCAGTACTTC
CASSYSGGTYEQYF
>many|TRBV6-1|15|-|TRBJ1-1
TGTGCCAGCAGTGAAAGGGGACTCAAGAACACTGAAGCTTTCTTT
CASSERGLKNTEAFF
>many|TRBV27|16|-|TRBJ2-7
TGTGCCAGCAGTTTATCAGGCAGCCTGTCCCCCTACGAGCAGTACTTC
CASSLSGSLSPYEQYF
>-|TRBV30|14|-|TRBJ1-2
TGTGCCTGGAGTGGGGGAGGGCTTTCCCATGGCTACACCTTC
CAWSGGGLSHGYTF
>-|TRBV27|17|-|TRBJ2-2
TGTGCCAGCAGTTTATCAAAGGGGTTGCGGGACACCGGGGAGCTGTTTTTT
CASSLSKGLRDTGELFF
>many|TRBV12-3/TRBV12-4|13|TRBD1|TRBJ1-2
TGTGCCAGCAGTGACAGGGATATCTATGGCTACACCTTC
CASSDRDIYGYTF
>-|TRBV12-3/TRBV12-4|15|-|TRBJ1-3
TGTGCCAGCAGTTTAGAACAAATCTCTGGAAACACCATATATTTT
CASSLEQISGNTIYF
>-|TRBV6-1|14|TRBD1|TRBJ1-5
TGTGCCAGCACCCCGGGACAGGGGAATCAGCCCCAGCATTTT
CASTPGQGNQPQHF
>many|TRBV7-9|14|-|TRBJ2-5
TGTGCCAGCAGCTCCCACAGCGTGCGAGGGACCCAGTACTTC
CASSSHSVRGTQYF
>few|TRBV20-1|13|TRBD1|TRBJ2-7
TGCAGTGCTAGGACAGGGTACTCCTACGAGCAGTACTTC
CSARTGYSYEQYF
>many|TRBV19|11|-|TRBJ1-2
TGTGCCTCCCAGGGTCTTTATGGCTACACCTTC
CASQGLYGYTF
>many|TRBV4-1|13|-|TRBJ1-2
TGCGCCAGCAGCCAAGATCCCAGGGAAGGCTACACCTTC
CASSQDPREGYTF
>-|TRBV20-1|16|-|TRBJ1-6
TGCAGTGCTAGAGCGGCGGCTTTTAGCATCAATTCACCCCTCCACTTT
CSARAAAFSINSPLHF
>few|TRBV13|14|TRBD1|TRBJ2-2
TGTGCCAGCAGCCCGCGGGACAGGGGGCGGGAGCTGTTTTTT
CASSPRDRGRELFF
>many|TRBV10-3|14|-|TRBJ1-2
TGTGCCATCAGTGAGAAAGGCGGGCTCAATGGCTACACCTTC
CAISEKGGLNGYTF
>-|TRBV12-3/TRBV12-4|12|TRBD1|TRBJ2-7
TGTGCCAGCAGTACAGGGGACAGCGAGCAGTACTTC
CASSTGDSEQYF
>many|TRBV7-9|13|TRBD1|TRBJ1-1
TGTGCCCTTCAGGGGGGGATGAGGACTGAAGCTTTCTTT
CALQGGMRTEAFF
>many|TRBV7-9|12|-|TRBJ1-2
TGTGCCAGCAGCTTTGACAGCTATGGCTGCACCTTC
CASSFDSYGCTF
>many|TRBV12-3/TRBV12-4|15|-|TRBJ2-4
TGTGCCAGCAGTTTAGTAGGAGGTTTCGAAAACATTCAGTACTTC
CASSLVGGFENIQYF
>many|TRBV6-1|13|TRBD1|TRBJ1-5
TGTGCCAGCAGTGGACAGGGTGTTCAGCCCCAGCATTTT
CASSGQGVQPQHF
>many|TRBV20-1|15|TRBD1|TRBJ1-5
TGCAGTGCTAGCCGGGACAGGGGGTTCAATCAGCCCCAGCATTTT
CSASRDRGFNQPQHF
>-|TRBV12-3/TRBV12-4|14|TRBD2|TRBJ2-5
TGTGCCAGCAGTGGGACTAGGGTTGGGGAGACCCAGTACTTC
CASSGTRVGETQYF
>few|TRBV30|13|TRBD1|TRBJ2-7
TGTGCCTGGAGTACAGGGGGTCTCGACGAGCAGTACTTC
CAWSTGGLDEQYF
>many|TRBV6-1|14|-|TRBJ1-3
TGTGCCAGCACGGAGATCTACTCTGGAAACACCATATATTTT
CASTEIYSGNTIYF
>many|TRBV12-3/TRBV12-4|14|-|TRBJ2-2
TGTGCCAGCAGCATGGACAGTCCCTTCGGGGAGCTGTTTTTT
CASSMDSPFGELFF
>-|TRBV11-2|15|-|TRBJ2-7
TGTGCCAGCAGCTTAGAGGGAGCAGGGCGCTACGAGCAGTACTTC
CASSLEGAGRYEQYF
>-|TRBV28|14|-|TRBJ1-1
TGTGCCAGCACCCAGTTCATAGGGGGCACTGAAGCTTTCTTT
CASTQFIGGTEAFF
>many|TRBV20-1|13|-|TRBJ1-1
TGCAGTGCTAGAGATCGAAACGTGGGTGAAGCTTTCTTT
CSARDRNVGEAFF
>many|TRBV6-1|13|-|TRBJ1-6
TGTGCCACCTCGAGGGGTATCAATTCACCCCTCCACTTT
CATSRGINSPLHF
>many|TRBV30|13|-|TRBJ2-2
TGTGCCTGGAGTACGCGGGGCACCGGGGAGCTGTTTTTT
CAWSTRGTGELFF
>many|TRBV11-3|14|TRBD2|TRBJ2-7
TGTGCCAGCAGTCAAATGCTAGCGGGGGACGAGCAGTACTTC
CASSQMLAGDEQYF
>many|TRBV15|13|-|TRBJ2-7
TGTGCCACCAGCAGGAGGGCCAACTACGAGCAGTACTTC
CATSRRANYEQYF
>many|TRBV6-1|14|-|TRBJ2-5
TGTGCCAGCAGTGTCGACCCTCGTCAAGAGACCCAGTACTTC
CASSVDPRQETQYF
>many|TRBV5-1|13|TRBD1|TRBJ1-1
TGCGCCAGCAGCTTGGAACAGGGGACTGAAGCTTTCTTT
CASSLEQGTEAFF
>many|TRBV19|13|-|TRBJ1-2
TGTGCCAGTAGCTCGCCTGGGAGCTATGGCTACACCTTC
CASSSPGSYGYTF
>few|TRBV20-1|14|-|TRBJ1-5
TGCAGTGCTCCCTACTTAGGCAGCAATCAGCCCCAGCATTTT
CSAPYLGSNQPQHF
>many|TRBV29-1|13|-|TRBJ2-5
TGCAGCCTCGGCCCGATCTCGCGGGAGACCCAGTACTTC
CSLGPISRETQYF
>few|TRBV4-1|17|-|TRBJ1-5
TGCGCCAGCAGCCAAGATGGAGGGGTGGTGGGCAATCAGCCCCAGCATTTT
CASSQDGGVVGNQPQHF
>-|TRBV20-1|14|-|TRBJ2-5
TGCAGTGCTTTTGCGGACGGCTACCAAGAGACCCAGTACTTC
CSAFADGYQETQYF